Sequencing of this T cell receptor beta chain was carried out in a study of OX40 agonist ivuxolimab in advanced cancers. At the level of the study: Patients received intravenous ivuxolimab every 2 weeks at 0.01 to 10 mg/kg.

Baseline was the first blood sampling point, followed by cycle 4 day 1 and cycle 7 day 1. Only in-frame clones appear in the TCRdb table, and some are missing; sequencing was by immunoSEQ multiplex PCR. The sample shows about 60,000 clones, roughly nine tenths of them seen only once. This clone was counted between two and nine times. The antigen is not known. Trimming took 1 base from V and 4 from J, leaving 10 bases between them. Germline V CDR1 and CDR2: SGHAT, FQNNGV. CDR3 length equals 14 residues. Study findings and constraints: Those patients achieving a partial response at 0.1-3.0 mg/kg showed among the lowest clonal expansion.

This specimen consisted of CD4+ or CD8+ T cells sorted from blood, obtained in a trial of the OX40 agonist ivuxolimab. J is TRBJ1-2 and V is TRBV11-2; unclear D gene. This receptor was identified in an adult with an advanced solid tumor such as melanoma, head and neck, liver or kidney cancer. The CDR3 protein is CASSLVGSIYGYTF. The DNA of the CDR3 is TGTGCCAGCAGCTTAGTAGGCAGCATCTATGGCTACACCTTC.